The 27 T cell receptor beta chains reported below all come from one sample, sequenced in a study of cytomegalovirus exposure and HLA in healthy donors. The PCR employed 60 Vbeta primers together with 13 Jbeta primers. Measured with immunoSEQ multiplex PCR; TCRdb has only the in-frame clones, and not every one. Of approximately 290,000 clones listed, under 90% are singletons. Sequencing was carried out using PBMCs. These receptors were taken from a girl aged 2-10 years in good health and CMV-seronegative.

This chain joins TRBV5-6 and TRBJ2-3; no clear D gene. Per the germline V gene, CDR1 is SGHDT and CDR2 is YYEEEE. This CDR3 region has 11 residues. Trimming pared 6 bases from V and 6 bases from J, leaving 8 bases between. The CDR3 sequence is CASTFEDTQYF. For the CDR3, the DNA is TGTGCCAGCACCTTTGAGGATACGCAGTATTTT.

V usage is TRBV10-3 and J usage is TRBJ2-1; D unresolved. Germline assignment: CDR1 ENHRY and CDR2 SYGVKD. The CDR3 loop spans 14 amino acids. V shed 4 bases and J shed 6 bases, with 13 bases lying between them. The CDR3 protein is CAISAPNFGNEQFF. For the CDR3, the DNA is TGTGCCATCAGTGCCCCAAATTTCGGCAATGAGCAGTTCTTC.

The chain links TRBV28 to TRBJ1-5; D remains ambiguous. Trimming removed 4 bases at V and 0 bases at J, with 10 bases between. Germline CDR1 is MDHEN and CDR2 is SYDVKM. The CDR3 sequence is 15 residues long. CDR3 in DNA: TGTGCCAGCAGTTCAGTTGACTATAGCAATCAGCCCCAGCATTTT. It is translated as CASSSVDYSNQPQHF.

The chain's CDR3 is CASSLRLAGVAWNNEQFF. In nucleotides, the CDR3 is TGTGCCAGCAGCTTACGACTAGCGGGGGTAGCTTGGAACAATGAGCAGTTCTTC. This rearrangement joins TRBV7-9 to TRBJ2-1, with 12 positions matching TRBD2. V dropped 2 bases and J dropped 5; count of bases not matched to a gene: 10. In germline, CDR1 is SEHNR, CDR2 FQNEAQ (reference sequence). CDR3 length equals 18 residues.

V gene TRBV28 combines with J gene TRBJ1-2; no reliable D call. This CDR3 is 14 amino acids long. Between the trimmed V and J ends, which lost 6 bases and 2 bases, there was a span of 13 bases. Germline V gene sequence: CDR1 MDHEN, CDR2 SYDVKM. The chain's CDR3 is CASRSGGENYGYTF. DNA of the CDR3: TGTGCCAGCAGATCCGGCGGGGAGAACTATGGCTACACCTTC.

This clone was observed a handful of times. The chain carries TRBV28 and TRBJ2-1; the D is unclear. The V and J ends lost 2 bases and 8 bases respectively, with 13 bases between them. The CDR3 covers 14 residues. From germline, CDR1 is MDHEN and CDR2 SYDVKM. The CDR3 coding sequence is TGTGCCAGCAGTTTAATCGGTAGCTTGGATGAGCAGTTCTTC. The encoded protein is CASSLIGSLDEQFF.

This chain uses TRBV21-1 with TRBJ1-1; the table's D gene call, TRBD1, was not cross checked with the DNA. TRBV21-1 is described as a pseudogene. The CDR3 contains 14 residues. CDR3 sequence: CANELTPGHRYAFF. Here the CDR3 DNA reads TGTGCCAACGAGCTTACTCCGGGACACCGGTACGCTTTCTTT.

The gene calls are TRBV19 and TRBJ2-1; D might be TRBD1 (5 bases). V shed 1 base and J shed 7 bases, with 8 bases lying between them. Germline CDR1 reads LNHDA; CDR2 reads SQIVND (reference sequence). CDR3 length equals 13 residues. The CDR3 sequence: CASSIASGNEQFF. The DNA for the CDR3 is TGTGCCAGTAGTATAGCTTCAGGGAATGAGCAGTTCTTC.

The DNA for the CDR3 is TGTGCCAGCAGCCCGTCGGGGGGGAGGCGCACCGGGGAGCTGTTTTTT. This translates into CASSPSGGRRTGELFF. The J gene is TRBJ2-2, the V gene TRBV7-8, with TRBD2 matching over 8 bases. This CDR3 is built from 16 residues. The J segment lost 4 bases and the V segment lost 5 bases, leaving 9 bases of the junction unmatched. Germline-derived CDR1 and CDR2 are SGHVS and FQNEAQ.

The rearrangement links TRBV29-1 to TRBJ1-2; 11 bases align to TRBD1. CDR1 SQVTM and CDR2 ANQGSEA come from the germline V gene. The CDR3 consists of 15 residues. V trimming: 5 bases; J trimming: 5 bases; junction bases outside the gene matches: 10. In nucleotides, the CDR3 is TGCAGCGTTAATCCCGGACAGGGGGCAGGGTATGGCTACACCTTC. Amino acid sequence: CSVNPGQGAGYGYTF.

This clone was seen a single time. This chain links TRBV6-1 with TRBJ2-1; D is perhaps TRBD1 (6 bases). The CDR3 is 13 amino acids. Germline CDR1 and CDR2: MNHNS and SASEGT. Trimming shortened V by 5 bases and J by 5 bases, and 10 bases separated the two germline ends. DNA of the CDR3: TGTGCCAGCAGTCGACGACAGGACAATGAGCAGTTCTTC. Translation gives CASSRRQDNEQFF.

The rearrangement uses TRBV4-2 and TRBJ2-7; D may be TRBD1 (6 bases). The V end was cut by 1 base, the J end by 0 bases, with 13 bases between. Germline CDR1 reads LGHNA; CDR2 reads YNFKEQ. The CDR3 totals 16 residues. The CDR3 loop reads CASSQVKDSSSYEQYF. In DNA, the CDR3 is TGTGCCAGCAGCCAAGTGAAGGACAGTAGCTCCTACGAGCAGTACTTC.

The chain is built from TRBV9 and TRBJ1-3; unclear D gene. CDR3 length: 15 amino acids. Germline V CDR1 and CDR2: SGDLS, YYNGEE. Trimming removed 3 bases at V and 2 bases at J, with 12 bases between. CDR3 sequence: CASSGEPGAGNTIYF. The DNA for the CDR3 is TGTGCCAGCAGCGGGGAACCGGGAGCTGGAAACACCATATATTTT.

The chain is built from TRBV5-5 and TRBJ1-6, with D perhaps TRBD1 (5 bases). Germline CDR1 reads SGHKS; CDR2 reads YYEKEE (reference sequence). This CDR3 comprises 15 residues. The ends were cut back, 0 bases at V and 7 bases at J, with 11 bases in the middle. The CDR3 bases are TGTGCCAGCAGCTTGGCCGACAGAAGAAATTCACCCCTCCACTTT. Translated, it gives CASSLADRRNSPLHF.

The sample holds one count of this clone. The rearrangement uses TRBV9 and TRBJ2-5; 9 bases align to TRBD1. The CDR3 sequence is 14 residues long. V was clipped by 4 bases and J by 5 bases; unmatched bases: 6. CDR1 and CDR2 (germline): SGDLS, YYNGEE. CDR3 nucleotides: TGTGCCAGCAGCCCTTGGGACAGGGTGGAGACCCAGTACTTC. It yields the protein CASSPWDRVETQYF.

Concerning this clone: The junction departs from the called germline gene at one end, perhaps through a read error. The V call is TRBV7-3, the J call TRBJ2-3; 11 nucleotides align to TRBD1. This CDR3 spans 17 amino acids. Looked up from germline, CDR1 is SGHTA and CDR2 is FQGTGA. The CDR3 protein is CASTLTSPGQGGQTQYF. CDR3 sequence (DNA): TGTGCCAGCACCTTAACTTCCCCGGGACAGGGGGGACAGACGCAGTATTTT.

CDR3 residues: CASSPLGFSTDTQYF. DNA for the CDR3: TGCGCCAGCAGTCCACTAGGATTTAGCACAGATACGCAGTATTTT. V gene TRBV5-1 combines with J gene TRBJ2-3; D may be TRBD2 (5 bases). Germline V lookup: CDR1 SGHRS, CDR2 YFSETQ. V was trimmed by 5 bases and J by 0 bases, leaving 13 bases between them. This CDR3 has 15 amino acids.

The chain joins TRBV28 to TRBJ1-2; 10 bases align to TRBD1. After removal of 2 bases from V and 8 bases from J, the junction contained 8 bases not matched to a gene. The length of the CDR3 is 15 residues. The V gene's germline CDR1 is MDHEN and CDR2 SYDVKM. The CDR3 DNA reads TGTGCCAGCAGTTTAGTCGACAGGGGGCGGGGAGGCTACACCTTC. Translation: CASSLVDRGRGGYTF.

For this clone: Other DNA variants within this sample encode the same CDR3. The chain links TRBV6-4 to TRBJ1-1; D remains ambiguous. The CDR3 totals 14 residues. Germline V gene lookup returns CDR1 MRHNA and CDR2 SNTAGT. V was cut by 5 bases and J by 1 base, with 11 bases left in between. Here the CDR3 reads CASSQDNENTEAFF. For the CDR3, the DNA is TGTGCCAGCAGTCAAGACAACGAGAACACTGAAGCTTTCTTT.

The rearrangement links TRBV7-9 to TRBJ2-7; 11 bases align to TRBD1. Germline-derived CDR1 and CDR2 are SEHNR and FQNEAQ (reference sequence). CDR3 length: 15 amino acids. The ends lost 5 bases at V and 6 bases at J; junction bases unmatched: 9. The CDR3 sequence is CASSDLPGQGGEQYF. The CDR3 DNA is TGTGCCAGCAGCGACCTTCCGGGACAGGGGGGCGAGCAGTACTTC.

This chain uses TRBV5-4 with TRBJ1-2, with a weak D call TRBD1 (5 bases). The germline V gene encodes CDR1 SGHNT and CDR2 YYREEE (reference sequence). This CDR3 spans 15 amino acids. The ends were cut back, 4 bases at V and 6 bases at J, with 19 bases in the middle. The CDR3 loop is CASSHTLRSGDGYTF. As DNA, the CDR3 is TGTGCCAGCAGCCATACTCTGCGGTCGGGGGATGGCTACACCTTC. Full variable domain (missing parts from reference TRBV5-4 and TRBJ1-2): ETGVTQSPTHLIKTRGQQVTLRCSSQSGHNTVSWYQQALGQGPQFIFQYYREEENGRGNFPPRFSGLQFPNYSSELNVNALELDDSALYLCASSHTLRSGDGYTFGSGTRLTVV.

The chain is built from TRBV7-2 and TRBJ2-1; 9 bases align to TRBD2. With V trimmed by 2 bases and J by 0 bases, 2 bases remained unmatched. Germline assignment: CDR1 SGHTA and CDR2 FQGNSA. This CDR3 comprises 16 residues. The CDR3: CASSLRREGSYNEQFF. CDR3 coding DNA: TGTGCCAGCAGCTTACGGCGGGAGGGCTCCTACAATGAGCAGTTCTTC.

There are a few counts of this clone. The V call is TRBV29-1, the J call TRBJ2-3; the match to TRBD2 covers 12 bases. Looked up from germline, CDR1 is SQVTM and CDR2 is ANQGSEA. The CDR3 covers 15 residues. J gave up 3 bases and V 4 bases, and 5 bases lay outside the gene matches. The CDR3 loop is CSVGRLAGVTDTQYF. The CDR3, as DNA: TGCAGCGTTGGCCGACTAGCGGGAGTGACAGATACGCAGTATTTT.

V gene TRBV28 combines with J gene TRBJ2-1; the match to TRBD1 covers 9 bases. The V and J ends lost 2 bases and 4 bases, in that order; junction bases with no gene match: 3. Germline V gene sequence: CDR1 MDHEN, CDR2 SYDVKM. This CDR3 has 15 amino acids. Here the CDR3 reads CASSLGGQGYNEQFF. The DNA of the CDR3 is TGTGCCAGCAGTTTAGGTGGACAGGGGTACAATGAGCAGTTCTTC.

This clone has only one observation. The chain employs TRBV30 and TRBJ1-1; a weak D match, TRBD1 (6 bases). Germline V gene lookup returns CDR1 GTSNPN and CDR2 SVGIG (reference sequence). CDR3 size: 12 residues. The ends were cut back, 1 base at V and 13 bases at J, with 16 bases in the middle. CDR3 residues: CAWSGAAGAGFF. Written as DNA, the CDR3 is TGTGCCTGGAGTGGGGCGGCGGGGGCTGGTTTCTTT.

J is TRBJ2-3 and V is TRBV13; the D gene is possibly TRBD1 (5 bases). The CDR3 has 16 amino acids. CDR1 and CDR2 from the germline V gene are PRHDT and FYEKMQ (reference sequence). V dropped 5 bases and J dropped 4 bases, with 19 bases sitting between them. CDR3 residues: CASSRDRLLTPDTQYF. The CDR3 DNA sequence: TGTGCCAGCAGCCGTGACAGACTCCTCACCCCAGATACGCAGTATTTT.

This clone has only a few counts. The V call is TRBV5-1, the J call TRBJ2-1; weak D call: TRBD2 (6 bases). This CDR3 contains 14 residues. The ends were cut back, 0 bases at V and 12 bases at J, with 16 bases in the middle. The germline V gene has CDR1 SGHRS and CDR2 YFSETQ. Written as DNA, the CDR3 is TGCGCCAGCAGCTTGGATTCGCGGGGTTTAGCGCAGTTCTTC. Its translation: CASSLDSRGLAQFF.